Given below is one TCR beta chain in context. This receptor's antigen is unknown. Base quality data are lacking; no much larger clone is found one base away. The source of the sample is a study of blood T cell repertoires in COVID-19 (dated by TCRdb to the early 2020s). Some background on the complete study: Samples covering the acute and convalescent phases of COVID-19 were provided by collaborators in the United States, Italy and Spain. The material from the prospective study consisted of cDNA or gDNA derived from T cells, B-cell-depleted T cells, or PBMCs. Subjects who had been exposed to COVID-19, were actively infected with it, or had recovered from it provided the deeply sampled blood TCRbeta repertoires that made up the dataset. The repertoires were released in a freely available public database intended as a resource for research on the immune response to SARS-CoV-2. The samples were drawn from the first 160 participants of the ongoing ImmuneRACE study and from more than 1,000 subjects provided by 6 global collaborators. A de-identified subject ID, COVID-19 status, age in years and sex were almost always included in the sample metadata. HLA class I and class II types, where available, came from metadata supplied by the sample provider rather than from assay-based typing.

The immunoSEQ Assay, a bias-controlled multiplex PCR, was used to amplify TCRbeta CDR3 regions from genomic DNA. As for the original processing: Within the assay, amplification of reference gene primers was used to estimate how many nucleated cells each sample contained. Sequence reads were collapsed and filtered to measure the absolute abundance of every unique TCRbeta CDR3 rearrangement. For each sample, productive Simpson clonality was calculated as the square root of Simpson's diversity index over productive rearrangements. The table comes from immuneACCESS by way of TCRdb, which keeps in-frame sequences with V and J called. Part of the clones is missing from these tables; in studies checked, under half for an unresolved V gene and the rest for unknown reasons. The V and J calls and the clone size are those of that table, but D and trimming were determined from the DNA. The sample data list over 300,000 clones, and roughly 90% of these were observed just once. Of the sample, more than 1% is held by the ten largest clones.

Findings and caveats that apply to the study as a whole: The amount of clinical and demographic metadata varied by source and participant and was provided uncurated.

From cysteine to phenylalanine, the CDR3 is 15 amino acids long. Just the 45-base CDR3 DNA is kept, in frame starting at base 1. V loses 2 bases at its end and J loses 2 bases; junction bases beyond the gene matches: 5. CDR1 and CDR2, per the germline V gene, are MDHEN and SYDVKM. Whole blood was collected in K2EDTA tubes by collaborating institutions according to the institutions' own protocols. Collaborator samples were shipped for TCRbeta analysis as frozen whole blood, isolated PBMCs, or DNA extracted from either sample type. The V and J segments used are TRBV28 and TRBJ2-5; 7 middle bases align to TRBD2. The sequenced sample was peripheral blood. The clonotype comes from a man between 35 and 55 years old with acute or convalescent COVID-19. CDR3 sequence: CASSLRVGGQETQYF. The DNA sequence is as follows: TGTGCCAGCAGTTTACGTGTCGGGGGGCAAGAGACCCAGTACTTC.